The T cell receptor beta chain under discussion was sequenced for a study of spatial heterogeneity in lung cancer. Turning to the study itself: When follow-up PBMC samples existed, they were sequenced (at a median of about 2 years after resection). Raw reads showed each unique TCR and UMI combination turning up more than ten times on average.

This clonotype was observed a few times. Time point here: blood at routine non-recurrence follow-up after resection. The CDR3 extends over 13 amino acids. The germline V gene encodes CDR1 MGHDK and CDR2 SYGVNS. The V end lost 2 bases, the J end lost 8 bases, and 12 bases lay between the germline ends. TCRdb ran MiXCR on the 5' RACE reads and lists one entry per CDR3 protein. The table has 15,000 to 20,000 distinct CDR3 sequences, over 8% seen once. The TCR originated in a female donor with early-stage non-small cell lung cancer. Sequenced material: PBMCs, taken at follow-up. This sequence joins TRBV25-1 and TRBJ1-2; D may be TRBD1 (5 bases). DNA for the CDR3: TGTGCCAGCAGTGAAGCCGGGGGGGACGGCTACACCTTC. This codes for CASSEAGGDGYTF.